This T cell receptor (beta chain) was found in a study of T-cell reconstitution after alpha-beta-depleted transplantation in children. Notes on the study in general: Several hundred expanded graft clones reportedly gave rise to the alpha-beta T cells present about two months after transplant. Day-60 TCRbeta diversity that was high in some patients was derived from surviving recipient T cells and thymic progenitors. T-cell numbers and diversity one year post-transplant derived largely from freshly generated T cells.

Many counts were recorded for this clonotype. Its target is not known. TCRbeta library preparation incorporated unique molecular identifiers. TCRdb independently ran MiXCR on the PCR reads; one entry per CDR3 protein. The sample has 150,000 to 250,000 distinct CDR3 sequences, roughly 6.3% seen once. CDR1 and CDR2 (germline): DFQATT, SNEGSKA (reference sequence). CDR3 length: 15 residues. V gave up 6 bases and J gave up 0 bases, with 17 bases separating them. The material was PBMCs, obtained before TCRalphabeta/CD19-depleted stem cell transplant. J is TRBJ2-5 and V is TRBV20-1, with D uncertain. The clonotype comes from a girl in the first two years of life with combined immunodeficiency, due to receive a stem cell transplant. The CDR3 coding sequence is TGCAGTGCCATCCTCGCCGGCCGGTACCAAGAGACCCAGTACTTC. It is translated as CSAILAGRYQETQYF.